This entry concerns a single TCR beta chain. This receptor's antigen is unknown. The record has no base qualities; no much larger clone is one base away. This specimen comes from a study of T cell responses to AZD1222 COVID-19 vaccine (dated by TCRdb to the early 2020s). Regarding the study in general: AZD1222 recipients whose second dose came at about 4 weeks and those whose second dose came at about 12 weeks were combined into one group, since spike-specific TCR depth and breadth did not differ between the two schedules. Trial participants were enrolled by age into subgroups of 18-55, 56-69 and 70-plus years, and around 150, 29 and 61 TCR-sequenced participants, respectively, were included in these subgroups. TCR sequencing covered over 230 trial participants: nearly 210 given two doses of AZD1222 and about 26 given two doses of MenACWY control vaccine. Study-wide findings and limitations: Conclusions about previously exposed vaccinees are limited because only five to seven AZD1222 recipients were SARS-CoV-2 seropositive at baseline. After two AZD1222 doses, spike-specific TCR breadth and depth were significantly higher than at day 0 and than in MenACWY recipients. The 56-69-year group was small, and its depth increase did not reach significance, likely because of low power. Because no day 14 peak-response samples were available, repertoires were characterized only after the peak T cell response. The whole spike protein was spanned by vaccine-associated CD4 TCRs, and dominant responses were seen in regions 160-218 and 743-854. Epitopes outside the regions mutated in the B.1.351 and B.1.1.7 variants were reportedly recognized by nearly half of the unique spike-specific TCRs. Participants were mostly white British, with more females than males. The authors suggested clonal diversity may have been underestimated.

The CDR3 regions of human TCRbeta chains were subjected to immunosequencing. As for the original processing: TCRs in the repertoires were matched against a reference library of SARS-CoV-2-specific TCRs that had been generated with the MIRA antigen-specificity platform. Breadth was defined as the fraction of unique TCRs that were SARS-CoV-2-associated, and depth was defined as the fraction of total T cells that were SARS-CoV-2-associated. Using the MIRA data, each spike-specific TCR was assigned both to the spike region to which the TCR was reactive and to a CD4 or CD8 class. Log10-transformed breadth and depth values were compared by one-way ANOVA with Sidak's multiple comparisons tests. Sourced from immuneACCESS, this table was stored by TCRdb with only in-frame sequences that have V and J called. A share of the clones is absent; for the studies checked, an unresolved V gene accounts for under half, and the remainder has no known explanation. D and trimming were read from the DNA, whereas the V and J calls and clone size are those reported in that table. The sample table shows roughly 180,000 clones, and over 75% are seen once. 6.9% of the sample comes from the top ten.

Taken with the paper, the label for time point translates to: baseline before first vaccination. Vaccinee samples were obtained from the UK trials COV001 and COV002, which included a single-blind randomized controlled phase 2/3 trial of AZD1222 (ChAdOx1 nCoV-19) in healthy adults. Trial participant PBMC samples were collected at day 0 and day 28 after the second dose for TCRbeta chain sequencing. V ends up 4 bases short and J 6 bases short, with an unmatched junction base count of 6. CDR1 and CDR2 were assigned from the germline V gene (reference sequence) as MNHEY and SMNVEV. The CDR3 measures 15 amino acids from cysteine to phenylalanine. Only CDR3 DNA remains: 45 bases, in frame from the first base.

The V and J segments used are TRBV27 and TRBJ1-6; TRBD1 matches 7 bases in the middle. This clonotype was obtained from an adult in good health. The sample was peripheral blood, taken on day 0 of AZD1222 vaccination. The CDR3 loop reads CASSSGGQTNSPLHF. The DNA sequence is as follows: TGTGCCAGCAGTTCGGGGGGACAGACTAATTCACCCCTCCACTTT.